The entry below gives a single T cell receptor beta chain sequence along with its context. The antigen remains undetermined. This sample is part of a study of shared clonotypes between healthy human individuals. General study findings and limits: Against clonotypes common to all four donors, non-shared ones had lower generation probabilities.

Per the original methods: In the immunoSEQ data, sequences were junction-only and lacked quality scores, so filtering differed. Only in-frame clones appear in the TCRdb table, and some are missing; sequencing was by immunoSEQ multiplex PCR. D and trimming were read from the DNA, whereas the V and J calls and clone size are those reported in that table. Among 800,000 to 1,200,000 clones listed, around 82% were seen once. V shed 6 bases, J shed 8 bases, and the junction held 8 bases outside the gene matches. Germline assignment: CDR1 MNHEY and CDR2 SVGAGI. The CDR3 spans 15 residues. The chain combines TRBV6-5 with TRBJ2-1, with 12 nucleotides matching TRBD2. The TCR originated in a man aged 18 to 30 in good health. Some clones in this sample may be carry-over from other donors' samples. The sample comprised memory CD4+ T cells from PBMCs. Regarding subset: CD45RA-negative fraction. The CDR3 DNA is TGTGCCAGCAGCCATCGACTAGCGGGAGTCGATGAGCAGTTCTTC. It specifies CASSHRLAGVDEQFF.